This T cell receptor beta chain was captured in a study of PD-1 blockade in classical Hodgkin lymphoma. The table came from immunoSEQ multiplex PCR; TCRdb's copy has only in-frame clones and leaves some out. The data contain under 80,000 clones, about two thirds of them singletons. Germline loops: CDR1 LNHNV, CDR2 YYDKDF (reference sequence). V lost 8 bases, J lost 9 bases, and 7 bases stayed unmatched. The CDR3 totals 15 residues. This clone was picked up a small number of times. The antigen is undetermined. Brentuximab vedotin exposure varied, and every patient relapsed after autologous stem cell transplantation. Complete response, partial response or progressive disease constituted the best responses recorded. Study-wide findings and caveats: Complete responders' diversity at baseline resembled that of newly diagnosed patients. Diversity in CD4+ TCRs, unlike that measured in CD8+ TCRs, had risen significantly by C4D1. Reasons behind the repertoire differences stay unclear, perhaps disease activity or earlier therapy.

This specimen consisted of peripheral blood mononuclear cells (PBMCs), obtained before the second cycle of nivolumab. This chain connects TRBV15 to TRBJ2-1, with TRBD2 matching 16 bases. This receptor was obtained from a human donor with classical Hodgkin lymphoma. The CDR3 DNA sequence: TGTGCCACCCACTCCGGGACTAGCGGGAGGGGTGAGCAGTTCTTC. It translates to CATHSGTSGRGEQFF.